This T cell receptor (beta chain) derives from a study of blood T cells in healthy people across ages. Together with a sample-barcoded 5' primer, a J-beta primer mix was included in a second PCR lasting about 6 to 11 cycles. TCRdb used MiXCR to reprocess the 5' RACE reads, holding one entry per CDR3 protein. The sample carries 1.5 million to 2 million distinct CDR3 sequences, approximately 50% recorded once. Study-wide results and caveats: Reliance upon unsorted PBMCs precluded definitive naive versus antigen-experienced comparison. There were more naive CD4+ cells and higher diversity in long-lived donors than in aged donors. Across the age range, TCR beta diversity per million T cells fell in a roughly linear way.

Isolation recovered at least 7 million PBMCs from every sample. For this clonotype: Its target is not known.

Germline V gene data show CDR1 as DFQATT and CDR2 as SNEGSKA (reference sequence). The CDR3 covers 13 residues. V lost 5 bases, J lost 11 bases, and 21 bases lay in between. The chain employs TRBV20-1 and TRBJ2-5; D is possibly TRBD1 (6 bases). The sequencing sample was made of blood. The clonotype originates from a woman aged 40 to 50 in good health. CDR3 nucleotide sequence: TGCAGTGCTGGGCAGGGGTTCTACAATGAGCAGTACTTC. Translating gives CSAGQGFYNEQYF.